The rows below give T cell receptor delta chains drawn from one sample of a study of Vδ1+ human thymocytes. TCRdb reanalysed the multiplex PCR reads via CATT. The data contain 45,000 to 60,000 delta-chain clones, more than 12% of them seen just once; the ten biggest clones take up under 0.5%. Source material: Vdelta1+ gamma-delta thymocytes from the thymus. The receptors shown here come from a girl under three years old who had congenital heart surgery. Each CDR3 is given with its conserved first and last residue. D genes are given only for firm matches. Clone size is given for some rows only: seen once, a few or many times, or a class if the clone is expanded.

d_call: .; clone_size: few; v_call: TRDV1; j_call: TRDJ1; cdr3_length: 19; cdr3_aa: CALGEAQKRPTSHTDKLIF; cdr3_nt: TGTGCTCTTGGGGAAGCCCAAAAAAGGCCCACCTCGCACACCGATAAACTCATCTTT
d_call: .; clone_size: few; v_call: TRDV1; j_call: TRDJ1; cdr3_length: 21; cdr3_aa: CALGELPPTFPSPGYTDKLIF; cdr3_nt: TGTGCTCTTGGGGAACTGCCCCCAACATTCCCAAGCCCTGGGTACACCGATAAACTCATCTTT
d_call: TRDD3; clone_size: .; v_call: TRDV1; j_call: TRDJ1; cdr3_length: 13; cdr3_aa: CALGERGIFKLIF; cdr3_nt: TGTGCTCTTGGGGAACGGGGGATATTTAAACTCATCTTT
d_call: .; clone_size: .; v_call: TRDV1; j_call: TRDJ1; cdr3_length: 18; cdr3_aa: CALGALEREGGYTDKLIF; cdr3_nt: TGTGCTCTTGGGGCCCTTGAAAGGGAAGGGGGGTACACCGATAAACTCATCTTT
d_call: TRDD3; clone_size: .; v_call: TRDV1; j_call: TRDJ1; cdr3_length: 23; cdr3_aa: CALGDPSLLLGDIGPGGTDKLIF; cdr3_nt: TGTGCTCTTGGGGATCCCTCTTTACTGCTGGGGGATATCGGACCTGGTGGCACCGATAAACTCATCTTT
d_call: .; clone_size: few; v_call: TRDV1; j_call: TRDJ1; cdr3_length: 13; cdr3_aa: CALGRPPTDKLIF; cdr3_nt: TGTGCTCTTGGTCGCCCCCCTACCGATAAACTCATCTTT
d_call: TRDD3; clone_size: few; v_call: TRDV1; j_call: TRDJ1; cdr3_length: 18; cdr3_aa: CALGERKRGIRYPDKLIF; cdr3_nt: TGTGCTCTTGGGGAACGCAAGAGGGGGATACGCTACCCCGATAAACTCATCTTT
d_call: TRDD3; clone_size: .; v_call: TRDV1; j_call: TRDJ1; cdr3_length: 21; cdr3_aa: CALGAPSPDWNWGSYTDKLIF; cdr3_nt: TGTGCTCTTGGGGCCCCAAGCCCGGACTGGAACTGGGGATCGTACACCGATAAACTCATCTTT
d_call: .; clone_size: few; v_call: TRDV1; j_call: TRDJ1; cdr3_length: 18; cdr3_aa: CALGEGFLLGILLDKLIF; cdr3_nt: TGTGCTCTTGGGGAGGGGTTCCTACTTGGGATACTCCTCGATAAACTCATCTTT
d_call: TRDD3; clone_size: .; v_call: TRDV1; j_call: TRDJ1; cdr3_length: 19; cdr3_aa: CALGERLPTGGYGTDKLIF; cdr3_nt: TGTGCTCTTGGGGAACGGTTGCCTACTGGGGGATACGGGACCGATAAACTCATCTTT
d_call: .; clone_size: .; v_call: TRDV2; j_call: TRDJ1; cdr3_length: 18; cdr3_aa: CACDILGPGRSLTDKLIF; cdr3_nt: TGTGCCTGTGACATCCTCGGTCCTGGGAGATCTCTTACCGATAAACTCATCTTT
d_call: TRDD3; clone_size: .; v_call: TRDV2; j_call: TRDJ1; cdr3_length: 16; cdr3_aa: CACDTGGDWGNPKLIF; cdr3_nt: TGTGCCTGTGACACCGGAGGCGACTGGGGGAACCCTAAACTCATCTTT
d_call: TRDD3; clone_size: .; v_call: TRDV1; j_call: TRDJ1; cdr3_length: 22; cdr3_aa: CALGGKFPLTGGYPPHTDKLIF; cdr3_nt: TGTGCTCTTGGGGGCAAGTTTCCTCTCACTGGGGGATACCCACCTCACACCGATAAACTCATCTTT
d_call: .; clone_size: .; v_call: TRDV1; j_call: TRDJ1; cdr3_length: 19; cdr3_aa: CALGEMGLPPLSDVDKLIF; cdr3_nt: TGTGCTCTTGGGGAAATGGGACTACCCCCTTTATCGGACGTCGATAAACTCATCTTT
d_call: .; clone_size: few; v_call: TRDV1; j_call: TRDJ1; cdr3_length: 23; cdr3_aa: CALGTRPDSYLVGDVSRTDKLIF; cdr3_nt: TGTGCTCTTGGGACCCGACCTGATTCCTATTTGGTGGGGGACGTAAGTCGCACCGATAAACTCATCTTT
d_call: TRDD3; clone_size: few; v_call: TRDV1; j_call: TRDJ1; cdr3_length: 21; cdr3_aa: CALGELPTSGCTGGYTDKLIF; cdr3_nt: TGTGCTCTTGGGGAACTGCCTACGTCGGGATGTACTGGGGGATACACCGATAAACTCATCTTT
d_call: .; clone_size: .; v_call: TRDV1; j_call: TRDJ1; cdr3_length: 17; cdr3_aa: CALGDSSPGVGSDKLIF; cdr3_nt: TGTGCTCTTGGGGACTCTTCCCCCGGAGTGGGGAGCGATAAACTCATCTTT
d_call: TRDD3; clone_size: few; v_call: TRDV1; j_call: TRDJ1; cdr3_length: 18; cdr3_aa: CALGEQWGIRLYTDKLIF; cdr3_nt: TGTGCTCTTGGGGAACAATGGGGGATCCGATTGTACACCGATAAACTCATCTTT
d_call: .; clone_size: few; v_call: TRDV1; j_call: TRDJ1; cdr3_length: 16; cdr3_aa: CALGEQSSLYTDKLIF; cdr3_nt: TGTGCTCTTGGGGAACAGTCCTCGCTTTACACCGATAAACTCATCTTT
d_call: TRDD3; clone_size: .; v_call: TRDV1; j_call: TRDJ1; cdr3_length: 17; cdr3_aa: CALGDLGWGIPTDKLIF; cdr3_nt: TGTGCTCTTGGGGACTTAGGCTGGGGGATACCCACCGATAAACTCATCTTT
d_call: .; clone_size: .; v_call: TRDV1; j_call: TRDJ1; cdr3_length: 19; cdr3_aa: CALGESPLLRVGPTDKLIF; cdr3_nt: TGTGCTCTTGGGGAATCTCCCCTACTTAGGGTGGGACCCACCGATAAACTCATCTTT
d_call: .; clone_size: .; v_call: TRAV29/DV5; j_call: TRDJ1; cdr3_length: 19; cdr3_aa: CAARPNRRTRGRYTDKLIF; cdr3_nt: TGTGCAGCAAGGCCCAATAGGAGGACGCGTGGCAGGTACACCGATAAACTCATCTTT
d_call: TRDD3; clone_size: few; v_call: TRDV1; j_call: TRDJ1; cdr3_length: 19; cdr3_aa: CALGEPAYFTGDFTDKLIF; cdr3_nt: TGTGCTCTTGGGGAACCGGCCTACTTTACTGGGGATTTTACCGATAAACTCATCTTT
d_call: TRDD3; clone_size: few; v_call: TRDV1; j_call: TRDJ1; cdr3_length: 23; cdr3_aa: CALGLGIKALYGTGGYDTDKLIF; cdr3_nt: TGTGCTCTTGGCCTAGGGATCAAGGCCCTCTACGGTACTGGGGGATACGACACCGATAAACTCATCTTT
d_call: .; clone_size: few; v_call: TRDV1; j_call: TRDJ1; cdr3_length: 21; cdr3_aa: CALGELGLESMFHSPSIKLIF; cdr3_nt: TGTGCTCTTGGGGAACTAGGATTAGAAAGCATGTTTCACTCCCCTTCGATTAAACTCATCTTT
d_call: .; clone_size: few; v_call: TRDV1; j_call: TRDJ1; cdr3_length: 18; cdr3_aa: CALGDPSRGRSCTDKLIF; cdr3_nt: TGTGCTCTTGGGGACCCCTCCCGCGGTCGCTCGTGCACCGATAAACTCATCTTT
d_call: TRDD3; clone_size: .; v_call: TRDV1; j_call: TRDJ1; cdr3_length: 18; cdr3_aa: CALGNPYDWGPHTDKLIF; cdr3_nt: TGTGCTCTTGGGAACCCCTACGACTGGGGGCCTCACACCGATAAACTCATCTTT